These 9 T cell receptor beta chains originate from one sample sequenced in a study of T-cell memory formation after mild COVID-19. TCRdb processed the 5' RACE reads anew with MiXCR; each CDR3 protein has one entry. The sample records about 430,000 distinct CDR3 sequences, less than 25% being singletons. Sequencing was carried out using PBMCs or a T cell subset sorted from them (not recorded which). The receptor source for this set is an adult woman who had mild COVID-19 (a few samples of this study predate the infection). Cell type and time point are not known.

The V call is TRBV4-3, the J call TRBJ1-1, with a tentative D call TRBD1 (6 bases). V gave up 4 bases and J gave up 6 bases, with 12 bases separating them. Per the germline V gene, CDR1 is LGHNA and CDR2 is YSLEER. The CDR3 is 13 amino acids. The CDR3 DNA reads as TGCGCCAGCAGCCGGGATCCAGGGGCTGAAGCTTTCTTT. It specifies CASSRDPGAEAFF.

This clonotype was picked up a small number of times. The chain has TRBV5-5 and TRBJ1-1; perhaps TRBD1 as D (6 bases). CDR3 length: 15 residues. Germline-derived CDR1 and CDR2 are SGHKS and YYEKEE (reference sequence). Trimming pared 3 bases from V and 4 bases from J, leaving 16 bases between. The CDR3 coding sequence is TGTGCCAGCAGCTCCCAACTGACAGGAACCACTGAAGCTTTCTTT. Amino acids: CASSSQLTGTTEAFF.

This clonotype has at least ten counts. The CDR3 spells CASSSGTGSYEQFF. CDR3 DNA sequence: TGTGCCAGCAGCTCCGGGACAGGGTCTTATGAGCAGTTCTTC. The chain has TRBV11-2 and TRBJ2-1; 9 positions match TRBD1. This CDR3 region has 14 residues. Germline CDR1 is SGHAT and CDR2 is FQNNGV. The V segment lost 4 bases and the J segment 8 bases; nucleotides outside the gene matches: 6.

The gene calls are TRBV7-2 and TRBJ1-2; maybe TRBD1 (5 bases). The CDR3 spans 13 residues. Trimming removed 5 bases from V and 8 bases from J, with 15 bases in between. Germline assignment: CDR1 SGHTA and CDR2 FQGNSA. The CDR3 protein is CASSRDGLGGYTF. The DNA for the CDR3 is TGTGCCAGCAGCCGGGACGGCTTGGGGGGCTACACCTTC.

The CDR3 DNA sequence: TGTGCCAGCAGCGTTGGACAGGGTTTCAGTCAGCCCCAGCATTTT. It encodes CASSVGQGFSQPQHF. The V and J genes are TRBV9 and TRBJ1-5, with TRBD1 matching 8 bases. CDR3 length equals 15 residues. J was trimmed by 6 bases and V by 2 bases; bases with no gene match: 7. From germline, CDR1 is SGDLS and CDR2 YYNGEE. Filled out from reference TRBV9 and TRBJ1-5, the complete variable domain reads DSGVTQTPKHLITATGQRVTLRCSPRSGDLSVYWYQQSLDQGLQFLIQYYNGEERAKGNILERFSAQQFPDLHSELNLSSLELGDSALYFCASSVGQGFSQPQHFGDGTRLSIL.

The chain uses TRBV9 and TRBJ1-2, with D maybe TRBD1 (6 bases). V was pared by 5 bases and J by 4 bases, with 15 bases between. The CDR3 has 14 amino acids. Germline V gene lookup returns CDR1 SGDLS and CDR2 YYNGEE. The CDR3 DNA sequence: TGTGCCAGCAGACGTACCCAGGGGACCTATGGCTACACCTTC. Amino acids: CASRRTQGTYGYTF.

This clonotype has a handful of counts. This chain uses TRBV12-3 or TRBV12-4 with TRBJ1-1, with 10 positions matching TRBD1. J was trimmed by 0 bases and V by 5 bases; bases with no gene match: 0. This CDR3 spans 14 amino acids. The CDR3 loop reads CASSDRGLNTEAFF. The DNA for the CDR3 is TGTGCCAGCAGTGACAGGGGGCTGAACACTGAAGCTTTCTTT.

This clonotype came up a few times. The chain combines TRBV13 with TRBJ2-7; tentatively, D is TRBD1 (7 bases). The CDR3 loop spans 15 amino acids. Deletions cut 3 bases from V and 5 bases from J, with 17 bases between. Germline V gene data show CDR1 as PRHDT and CDR2 as FYEKMQ (reference sequence). The CDR3: CASSLGGQPVDEQYF. CDR3 DNA: TGTGCCAGCAGCTTGGGGGGACAGCCTGTCGACGAGCAGTACTTC.

This clonotype showed up just a few times. The CDR3 coding sequence is TGTGCCAGCAGTTACTCGTTATTCGGGGGGCAGTACGAGCAGTACTTC. It codes for CASSYSLFGGQYEQYF. This chain uses TRBV6-5 with TRBJ2-7, with a possible D match to TRBD2 (7 bases). Germline lookup yields CDR1 MNHEY and CDR2 SVGAGI. This CDR3 comprises 16 residues. Trimming took 0 bases from V and 4 from J, leaving 16 bases between them.